This TCR beta chain was recorded in a study of monozygotic twins with inflammatory bowel disease. Overall study results and limits: Lower sharing of clonotypes with other individuals was seen in IBD patients than in healthy twins. This was most marked in patients showing signs of disease activity. There was no support for any single strong signal or clonotype associated with IBD.

In regard to this clonotype: The antigen remains undetermined.

Germline-derived CDR1 and CDR2 are SGHAT and FQNNGV. This CDR3 is 15 amino acids long. TCRdb re-called the 5' RACE reads, yielding one record per CDR3 amino acid sequence without DNA. Here the sample table reports fewer than 550,000 distinct CDR3 sequences. From whole blood, total RNA was isolated without any sorting of T cells. The material sequenced was blood. This chain uses TRBV11-2 with TRBJ2-3; TCRdb's D call, TRBD1, is unchecked because there is no DNA. The clonotype was recovered from a human donor with ulcerative colitis or Crohn's disease, or a healthy co-twin of an affected twin (not recorded which). CDR3 sequence: CASSSSPGSTDTQYF.